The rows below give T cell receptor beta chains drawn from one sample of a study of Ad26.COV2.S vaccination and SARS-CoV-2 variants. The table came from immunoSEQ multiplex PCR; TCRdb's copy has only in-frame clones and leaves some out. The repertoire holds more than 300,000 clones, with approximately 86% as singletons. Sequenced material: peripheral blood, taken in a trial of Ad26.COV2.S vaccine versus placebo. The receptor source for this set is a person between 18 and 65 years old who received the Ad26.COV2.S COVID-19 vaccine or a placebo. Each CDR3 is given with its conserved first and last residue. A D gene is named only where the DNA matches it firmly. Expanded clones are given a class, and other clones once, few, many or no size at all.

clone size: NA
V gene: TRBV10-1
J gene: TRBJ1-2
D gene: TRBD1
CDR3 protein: CASKYRTGPHYYGYTF
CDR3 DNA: TGCGCCAGCAAATATAGGACAGGACCCCATTACTATGGCTACACCTTC

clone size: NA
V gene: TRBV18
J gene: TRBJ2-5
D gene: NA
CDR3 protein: CASSPRGWETQYF
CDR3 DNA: TGTGCCAGCTCACCAAGGGGCTGGGAGACCCAGTACTTC

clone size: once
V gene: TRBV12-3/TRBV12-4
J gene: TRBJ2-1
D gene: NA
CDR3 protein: CASSLGYEQFF
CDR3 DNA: TGTGCCAGCAGTTTGGGGTATGAGCAGTTCTTC

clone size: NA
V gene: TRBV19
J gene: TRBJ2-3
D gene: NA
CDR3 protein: CASSILGELSVDTQYF
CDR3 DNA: TGTGCCAGTAGTATCCTGGGGGAGCTTTCGGTAGATACGCAGTATTTT

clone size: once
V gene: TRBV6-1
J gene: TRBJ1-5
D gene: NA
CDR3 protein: CASSESSDQPQHF
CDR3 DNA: TGTGCCAGCAGTGAATCTTCGGATCAGCCCCAGCATTTT

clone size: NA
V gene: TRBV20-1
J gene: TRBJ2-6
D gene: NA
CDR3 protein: CSASRGSGANVLTF
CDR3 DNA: TGCAGTGCTAGTAGGGGATCTGGGGCCAACGTCCTGACTTTC

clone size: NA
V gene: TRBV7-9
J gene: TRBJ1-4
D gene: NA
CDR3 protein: CASSGKLGEKLFF
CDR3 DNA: TGTGCCAGCAGCGGAAAACTGGGTGAAAAACTGTTTTTT

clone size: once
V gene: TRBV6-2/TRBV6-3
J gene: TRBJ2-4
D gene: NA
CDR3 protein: CASSYGGAGWAKNIQYF
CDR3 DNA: TGTGCCAGCAGTTACGGGGGAGCGGGTTGGGCCAAAAACATTCAGTACTTC

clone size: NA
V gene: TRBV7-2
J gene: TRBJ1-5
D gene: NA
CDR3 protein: CASSLGRPGNQPQHF
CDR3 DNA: TGTGCCAGCAGCTTGGGACGCCCAGGGAATCAGCCCCAGCATTTT

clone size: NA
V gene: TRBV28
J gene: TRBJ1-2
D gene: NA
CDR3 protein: CASSFATVNYGYTF
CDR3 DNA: TGTGCCAGCAGTTTCGCAACGGTTAACTATGGCTACACCTTC

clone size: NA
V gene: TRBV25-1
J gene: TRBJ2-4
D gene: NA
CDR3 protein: CASSEYTQGNIQYF
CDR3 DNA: TGTGCCAGCAGTGAATATACACAGGGAAACATTCAGTACTTC

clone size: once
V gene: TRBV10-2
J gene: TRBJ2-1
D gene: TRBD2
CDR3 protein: CASSDLRGVSSYNEQFF
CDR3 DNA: TGCGCCAGCAGTGACCTTCGGGGGGTTAGCTCCTACAATGAGCAGTTCTTC

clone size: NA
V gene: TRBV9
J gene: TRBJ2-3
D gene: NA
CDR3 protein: CASSVTSGLTDTQYF
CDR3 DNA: TGTGCCAGCAGCGTGACTTCTGGACTCACAGATACGCAGTATTTT

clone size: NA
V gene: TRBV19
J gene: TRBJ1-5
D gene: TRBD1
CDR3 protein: CASSATGPGNQPQHF
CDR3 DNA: TGTGCCAGTAGTGCGACAGGGCCAGGCAATCAGCCCCAGCATTTT

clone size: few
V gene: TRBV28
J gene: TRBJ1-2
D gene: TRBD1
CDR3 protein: CASSSPGRGNGYTF
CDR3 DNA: TGTGCCAGCAGTAGCCCAGGCAGGGGGAATGGCTACACCTTC

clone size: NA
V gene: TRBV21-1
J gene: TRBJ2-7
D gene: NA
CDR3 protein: CASNFNRCYTSYEQYF
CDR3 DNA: TGTGCCAGCAACTTCAACAGGTGCTATACCTCCTACGAGCAGTACTTC

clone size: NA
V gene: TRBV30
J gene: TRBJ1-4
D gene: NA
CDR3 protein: CAWSPPSGSKGEKLFF
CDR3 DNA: TGTGCCTGGAGTCCCCCGTCCGGGTCGAAGGGGGAAAAACTGTTTTTT

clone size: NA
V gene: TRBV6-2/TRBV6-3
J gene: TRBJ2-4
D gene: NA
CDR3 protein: CASSLPSWAKNIQYF
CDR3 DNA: TGTGCCAGCAGCTTGCCGAGTTGGGCCAAAAACATTCAGTACTTC

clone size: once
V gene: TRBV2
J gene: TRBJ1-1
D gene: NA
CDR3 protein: CASKAGGPGTEAFF
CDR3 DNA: TGTGCCAGCAAGGCAGGTGGGCCCGGCACTGAAGCTTTCTTT

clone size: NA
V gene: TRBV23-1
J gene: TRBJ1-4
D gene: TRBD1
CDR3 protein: CASSQGQGEKLFF
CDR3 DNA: TGCGCCAGCAGTCAAGGACAGGGTGAAAAACTGTTTTTT

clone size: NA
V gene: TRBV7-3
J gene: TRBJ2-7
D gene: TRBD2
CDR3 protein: CASRSPGLAGSYEQYF
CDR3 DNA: TGTGCCAGCAGGTCCCCGGGACTAGCGGGGAGCTACGAGCAGTACTTC

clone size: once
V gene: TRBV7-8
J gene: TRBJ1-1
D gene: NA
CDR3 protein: CASSLGGSGFTEAFF
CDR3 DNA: TGTGCCAGCAGCTTAGGAGGCAGCGGTTTCACTGAAGCTTTCTTT